A single sample gave rise to the 32 T cell receptor beta chains below, sequenced in a study of cytomegalovirus exposure and HLA in healthy donors. 60 Vbeta and 13 Jbeta primers were used in PCR. TCRdb's table, derived via immunoSEQ multiplex PCR, lists solely in-frame clones and lacks some. The listing contains 100,000 to 150,000 clones. The sequenced sample was PBMCs. The receptors were gathered from a man younger than 30 in good health and CMV-seronegative.

The CDR3 loop is CASSPSGGYSYEQYF. CDR3 sequence (DNA): TGTGCCAGCAGCCCCAGCGGGGGATACTCCTACGAGCAGTACTTC. The chain joins TRBV27 to TRBJ2-7; 8 bases are shared with TRBD2. Germline CDR1 is MNHEY and CDR2 is SMNVEV (reference sequence). With 6 bases clipped from V and 0 bases from J, the junction kept 7 bases outside the gene matches. The CDR3 has 15 amino acids.

The genes are TRBV28 and TRBJ1-6; 7 bases are shared with TRBD1. With V trimmed by 8 bases and J by 7 bases, 5 bases remained unmatched. Germline CDR1 and CDR2: MDHEN and SYDVKM. CDR3 size: 13 residues. The CDR3 nucleotides are TGTGCCAGCGACAGGGTACCAAATTCACCCCTCCACTTT. Its protein is CASDRVPNSPLHF.

The chain joins TRBV13 to TRBJ2-2; 10 nucleotides align to TRBD2. V lost 7 bases and J lost 5; bases outside the gene matches: 7. The CDR3 is 15 residues long. CDR1 and CDR2 (germline): PRHDT, FYEKMQ (reference sequence). CDR3 in amino acids: CASTSGAGGTGELFF. The CDR3 DNA reads as TGTGCCAGCACCTCAGGAGCGGGGGGGACCGGGGAGCTGTTTTTT.

The rearrangement links TRBV7-2 to TRBJ1-3, with 12 bases lining up with TRBD1. The CDR3 has 16 amino acids. The V gene end was trimmed by 4 bases and the J gene end by 3 bases; junction bases not matched to a gene: 4. Per the germline V gene, CDR1 is SGHTA and CDR2 is FQGNSA. The chain's CDR3 is CASSSGTGGVGNTIYF. CDR3 coding DNA: TGTGCCAGCAGCTCGGGGACAGGGGGCGTTGGAAACACCATATATTTT. Together with reference TRBV7-2 and TRBJ1-3, the CDR3 gives the full variable domain: GAGVSQSPSNKVTEKGKDVELRCDPISGHTALYWYRQSLGQGLEFLIYFQGNSAPDKSGLPSDRFSAERTGGSVSTLTIQRTQQEDSAVYLCASSSGTGGVGNTIYFGEGSWLTVV.

This sequence joins TRBV15 and TRBJ2-5; D is ambiguous. The CDR3 covers 13 residues. Germline V gene lookup returns CDR1 LNHNV and CDR2 YYDKDF (reference sequence). The germline V and J ends were trimmed by 5 bases and 4 bases, with 11 bases remaining between them. Here the CDR3 DNA reads TGTGCCACCAGCCAGACCCGGGTAGAGACCCAGTACTTC. This encodes CATSQTRVETQYF.

V gene TRBV4-3 combines with J gene TRBJ2-7; 9 nucleotides line up with TRBD1. The germline CDR1 and CDR2 sequences are LGHNA and YSLEER. V dropped 1 base and J dropped 12; count of bases not matched to a gene: 1. The CDR3 consists of 11 residues. The DNA for the CDR3 is TGCGCCAGCAGCCAAGGGGACAGGGTGTACTTC. Residues: CASSQGDRVYF.

The chain combines TRBV7-3 with TRBJ1-2, with 8 bases identical to TRBD1. CDR3 length: 15 residues. V shed 4 bases and J 5 bases; nucleotides not matched to a gene: 9. Per germline, CDR1 SGHTA and CDR2 FQGTGA. The CDR3 bases are TGTGCCAGCAGCTCCGGACAGGGCGGACCTTATGGCTACACCTTC. Its translation: CASSSGQGGPYGYTF.

The chain links TRBV7-9 to TRBJ2-3, with D possibly being TRBD1 (6 bases). With 3 bases removed from V and 3 bases from J, the gap between germline ends came to 13 bases. The CDR3 covers 15 residues. Per germline, CDR1 SEHNR and CDR2 FQNEAQ (reference sequence). CDR3: CASSFETGTTDTQYF. In DNA, the CDR3 is TGTGCCAGCAGCTTCGAGACAGGAACGACAGATACGCAGTATTTT.

The chain employs TRBV27 and TRBJ2-7, with D tentatively TRBD1 (5 bases). CDR1 and CDR2 (germline): MNHEY, SMNVEV (reference sequence). This CDR3 comprises 12 residues. Trimming shortened V by 9 bases and J by 3 bases, and 12 bases separated the two germline ends. CDR3 sequence reads: CARLQVVYEQYF. The CDR3 region has the DNA TGTGCCAGGTTACAGGTCGTCTACGAGCAGTACTTC.

J is TRBJ2-7 and V is TRBV6-1; 10 nucleotides agree with TRBD1. V gave up 2 bases and J gave up 2 bases; unmatched junction bases: 6. CDR1 is MNHNS and CDR2 is SASEGT in the germline V gene. This CDR3 has 16 amino acids. The CDR3 bases are TGTGCCAGCAGTGAACCGGGACAGGGGCCCCCCTACGAGCAGTACTTC. Encoded protein: CASSEPGQGPPYEQYF.

The chain couples TRBV28 to TRBJ2-7; 10 bases line up with TRBD2. Germline V CDR1 and CDR2: MDHEN, SYDVKM. After removal of 8 bases from V and 5 bases from J, the junction contained 9 bases not matched to a gene. The CDR3 totals 14 residues. The CDR3 nucleotides read TGTGCCAGCCTAGCGGGAGATCTCTTCAACGAGCAGTACTTC. Protein: CASLAGDLFNEQYF. Drawing the rest from reference TRBV28 and TRBJ2-7, the complete variable domain is DVKVTQSSRYLVKRTGEKVFLECVQDMDHENMFWYRQDPGLGLRLIYFSYDVKMKEKGDIPEGYSVSREKKERFSLILESASTNQTSMYLCASLAGDLFNEQYFGPGTRLTVT.

The chain is built from TRBV15 and TRBJ2-6; maybe TRBD1 (6 bases). CDR1 is LNHNV and CDR2 is YYDKDF in the germline V gene (reference sequence). The CDR3 totals 16 residues. The germline V and J ends were trimmed by 0 bases and 4 bases, with 10 bases remaining between them. This CDR3 reads CATSRDRGSGANVLTF. The CDR3 DNA reads as TGTGCCACCAGCAGAGATAGGGGGTCCGGGGCCAACGTCCTGACTTTC.

J is TRBJ2-7 and V is TRBV7-9; TRBD2 aligns across 7 bases. With V trimmed by 1 base and J by 3 bases, 9 bases remained unmatched. The CDR3 covers 16 residues. The germline gives CDR1 SEHNR, CDR2 FQNEAQ (reference sequence). Here the CDR3 DNA reads TGTGCCAGCAGCTTAGAGGGGCGGGAGTTGGACTACGAGCAGTACTTC. Its translation: CASSLEGRELDYEQYF.

The rearrangement joins TRBV9 to TRBJ1-2; 8 bases align to TRBD1. Germline assignment: CDR1 SGDLS and CDR2 YYNGEE. Germline trimming cut 0 bases from V and 4 bases from J; bases unmatched to any gene: 5. The CDR3 runs to 15 residues. The CDR3, as DNA: TGTGCCAGCAGCGTAGAAGGGACAGGAATCTATGGCTACACCTTC. Translating it yields CASSVEGTGIYGYTF.

The genes are TRBV29-1 and TRBJ2-7; 7 bases are a match to TRBD1. In germline, CDR1 is SQVTM, CDR2 ANQGSEA. J lost 0 bases, V lost 7 bases, and 3 bases had no gene match. CDR3 length: 12 residues. CDR3 loop: CSAWDSSYEQYF. DNA of the CDR3: TGCAGCGCCTGGGACAGCTCCTACGAGCAGTACTTC.

The chain employs TRBV5-4 and TRBJ1-2, with a possible D match to TRBD1 (6 bases). The germline V and J ends were trimmed by 4 bases and 4 bases, with 14 bases remaining between them. The germline V gene encodes CDR1 SGHNT and CDR2 YYREEE (reference sequence). CDR3 length: 14 amino acids. CDR3 amino acids: CASSIGQSLYGYTF. CDR3 coding DNA: TGTGCCAGCAGCATAGGACAGAGCCTCTATGGCTACACCTTC.

V and J are TRBV7-9 and TRBJ2-1, with TRBD2 identical over 9 bases. Germline V gives CDR1 SEHNR, CDR2 FQNEAQ (reference sequence). This CDR3 spans 15 amino acids. Unmatched junction bases numbered 8, after V lost 5 bases and J lost 6 bases. CDR3 protein: CASSQTSGLVNEQFF. CDR3 DNA: TGTGCCAGCAGCCAGACTAGCGGACTAGTCAATGAGCAGTTCTTC.

The CDR3: CASSLRTSEGTGELFF. The CDR3 DNA is TGTGCCAGCAGCTTACGGACTAGCGAGGGCACCGGGGAGCTGTTTTTT. The chain couples TRBV11-2 to TRBJ2-2; 9 bases align to TRBD2. Trimming took 2 bases from V and 4 from J; bases not matched to a gene: 5. Germline V lookup: CDR1 SGHAT, CDR2 FQNNGV. This CDR3 spans 16 amino acids.

This chain uses TRBV29-1 with TRBJ2-2; 10 bases match TRBD2. CDR1 SQVTM and CDR2 ANQGSEA come from the germline V gene. The J segment lost 9 bases and the V segment lost 4 bases, leaving 11 bases of the junction unmatched. CDR3 length: 15 amino acids. The CDR3 DNA sequence: TGCAGCGTTGGGACTAGCGGAGCTCTTAACCGGGAGCTGTTTTTT. Protein product: CSVGTSGALNRELFF.

The chain links TRBV7-2 to TRBJ1-5; D perhaps matches TRBD1 (5 bases). The CDR3 has 13 residues. V was cut by 5 bases and J by 5 bases, with 10 bases left in between. CDR1 is SGHTA and CDR2 is FQGNSA in the germline V gene. The CDR3 bases are TGTGCCAGCAGCGTGACAGTAGATCAGCCCCAGCATTTT. As protein: CASSVTVDQPQHF.

V usage is TRBV27 and J usage is TRBJ1-1, with 8 bases lining up with TRBD1. CDR3 length equals 14 residues. V dropped 3 bases and J dropped 5; count of bases not matched to a gene: 5. Per the germline V gene, CDR1 is MNHEY and CDR2 is SMNVEV (reference sequence). CDR3 residues: CASSFPGGGTEAFF. Written as DNA, the CDR3 is TGTGCCAGCAGTTTCCCAGGGGGCGGAACTGAAGCTTTCTTT.

The chain recombines TRBV4-1 with TRBJ1-4, with 8 bases that match TRBD1. The trim removed 4 bases at V and 5 bases at J, leaving 9 bases unmatched. This CDR3 is 16 amino acids long. Germline assignment: CDR1 MGHRA and CDR2 YSYEKL. In DNA, the CDR3 is TGCGCCAGCAGCCCGATCGGGAGGACAGGGAATGAAAAACTGTTTTTT. Translated: CASSPIGRTGNEKLFF.

This rearrangement joins TRBV5-1 to TRBJ1-1, with 9 bases that match TRBD1. Germline V gives CDR1 SGHRS, CDR2 YFSETQ. J gave up 4 bases and V 2 bases, and 3 bases lay outside the gene matches. The CDR3 is 14 amino acids. The CDR3 DNA reads as TGCGCCAGCAGCTTCACAGGGGGCATCACTGAAGCTTTCTTT. It is translated as CASSFTGGITEAFF.

The J gene is TRBJ2-1, the V gene TRBV19; D gene ambiguous. The ends were cut back, 1 base at V and 15 bases at J, with 13 bases in the middle. Germline lookup yields CDR1 LNHDA and CDR2 SQIVND (reference sequence). The CDR3 loop spans 12 amino acids. The CDR3, as DNA: TGTGCCAGTAGTATAGGTAGCAGCCGGTGGTTCTTC. Translated: CASSIGSSRWFF.

The chain combines TRBV7-6 with TRBJ2-5; 9 positions agree with TRBD1. Per germline, CDR1 SGHVS and CDR2 FNYEAQ. CDR3 length: 14 residues. Trimming took 3 bases from V and 4 from J; bases not matched to a gene: 3. The CDR3 protein is CASSFNRGRETQYF. The CDR3 DNA is TGTGCCAGCAGCTTCAACAGGGGGCGAGAGACCCAGTACTTC. Full variable domain (remainder filled in from reference TRBV7-6 and TRBJ2-5): GAGVSQSPRYKVTKRGQDVALRCDPISGHVSLYWYRQALGQGPEFLTYFNYEAQQDKSGLPNDRFSAERPEGSISTLTIQRTEQRDSAMYRCASSFNRGRETQYFGPGTRLLVL.

The chain links TRBV29-1 to TRBJ2-5; D is unclear. The J call could be wrong; TRBJ2-7 is a better fit for the DNA end. CDR1 and CDR2 from the germline V gene are SQVTM and ANQGSEA. CDR3 length: 13 amino acids. CDR3 region: CSVESPSSYEQYF. The CDR3 bases are TGCAGCGTTGAATCACCAAGCTCCTACGAGCAGTACTTC.

In DNA, the CDR3 is TGTGCCAGCAGCTTAGCGGGAGGTACTCCAGGGAATACGCAGTATTTT. Residues: CASSLAGGTPGNTQYF. V gene TRBV7-2 combines with J gene TRBJ2-3, with D possibly being TRBD2 (6 bases). CDR1 and CDR2 from the germline V gene are SGHTA and FQGNSA. V gave up 0 bases and J gave up 7 bases, with 17 bases separating them. This CDR3 spans 16 amino acids.

V gene TRBV5-1 combines with J gene TRBJ1-1, with D possibly matching TRBD1 (5 bases). V was clipped by 4 bases and J by 1 base, with 17 bases between them. The CDR3 has 16 residues. In germline, CDR1 is SGHRS, CDR2 YFSETQ. CDR3 in DNA: TGCGCCAGCAGCCCGGCGAGTACCAGGGAGAACACTGAAGCTTTCTTT. The encoded protein is CASSPASTRENTEAFF.

The rearrangement links TRBV27 to TRBJ2-5; weak D call: TRBD1 (6 bases). CDR1 and CDR2 (germline): MNHEY, SMNVEV (reference sequence). This CDR3 is built from 14 residues. The ends were cut back, 4 bases at V and 4 bases at J, with 13 bases in the middle. This chain's CDR3 is CASSSTGTIETQYF. DNA for the CDR3: TGTGCCAGCAGTTCGACCGGGACAATAGAGACCCAGTACTTC.

The genes are TRBV6-6 and TRBJ1-1, with 10 bases that match TRBD1. CDR1 and CDR2 from the germline V gene are MNHNY and SVGAGI (reference sequence). The CDR3 covers 14 residues. After removal of 5 bases from V and 7 bases from J, the junction contained 7 bases not matched to a gene. The CDR3 bases are TGTGCCAGCAGTCCGCTGACAGGGGGCTTTGAAGCTTTCTTT. This gives the protein CASSPLTGGFEAFF.

The rearrangement links TRBV5-6 to TRBJ1-6, with TRBD1 identical over 7 bases. The ends lost 6 bases at V and 10 bases at J; junction bases unmatched: 7. Germline loops: CDR1 SGHDT, CDR2 YYEEEE. The CDR3 loop spans 13 amino acids. CDR3 DNA sequence: TGTGCCAGCATTGGCAGGGGGTCCTCACCCCTCCACTTT. Protein product: CASIGRGSSPLHF.

The V call is TRBV10-3, the J call TRBJ2-2, with 11 bases fitting TRBD2. CDR3 length: 19 amino acids. Germline CDR1 is ENHRY and CDR2 is SYGVKD. The J segment lost 2 bases and the V segment lost 7 bases, leaving 15 bases of the junction unmatched. The CDR3 loop is CAITPGLAETTENTGELFF. The CDR3 nucleotides are TGTGCCATCACCCCGGGACTAGCGGAGACGACGGAAAACACCGGGGAGCTGTTTTTT.